A selection of T cell receptor beta chains follows, all from one sample in a study of blood T cell repertoires in COVID-19. Using immunoSEQ multiplex PCR, the repertoire was profiled, and TCRdb retains in-frame clones only, with some absent. The sample lists approximately 280,000 clones, roughly 80% occurring once. Sequenced material: peripheral blood. Receptor source: a human donor with COVID-19, enrolled during active disease. The donor label of this sample is uncertain. The CDR3 runs from the conserved cysteine through the conserved F or W. Each record gives: D gene, clone size, V gene, J gene, CDR3 protein, CDR3 DNA. The D gene is left open where the match is weak. The size of a clone is reported for some rows only, either as once, few or many, or as a class for expanded clones.

d_call: TRBD2; clone_size: -; v_call: TRBV9; j_call: TRBJ2-3; cdr3_aa: CASSVAGLAGGGDTQYF; cdr3_nt: TGTGCCAGCAGCGTAGCAGGGCTAGCGGGGGGCGGGGATACGCAGTATTTT
d_call: TRBD1; clone_size: few; v_call: TRBV4-1; j_call: TRBJ1-2; cdr3_aa: CASSQDRGPYGYTF; cdr3_nt: TGCGCCAGCAGCCAGGACAGGGGACCCTATGGCTACACCTTC
d_call: -; clone_size: -; v_call: TRBV15; j_call: TRBJ1-5; cdr3_aa: CATSRDRGSSNQPQHF; cdr3_nt: TGTGCCACCAGCAGAGATCGGGGAAGTAGCAATCAGCCCCAGCATTTT
d_call: -; clone_size: -; v_call: TRBV5-1; j_call: TRBJ1-4; cdr3_aa: CASSWVGATNEKLFF; cdr3_nt: TGCGCCAGCAGCTGGGTCGGAGCAACTAATGAAAAACTGTTTTTT
d_call: -; clone_size: -; v_call: TRBV9; j_call: TRBJ1-5; cdr3_aa: CASSGGYYSNQPQHF; cdr3_nt: TGTGCCAGCAGCGGGGGCTACTATAGCAATCAGCCCCAGCATTTT
d_call: -; clone_size: -; v_call: TRBV15; j_call: TRBJ1-1; cdr3_aa: CATSRGRMNTEAFF; cdr3_nt: TGTGCCACCAGCAGAGGGCGGATGAACACTGAAGCTTTCTTT
d_call: -; clone_size: -; v_call: TRBV20-1; j_call: TRBJ1-2; cdr3_aa: CSALDSYGYTF; cdr3_nt: TGCAGTGCTTTGGACAGTTATGGCTACACCTTC
d_call: -; clone_size: -; v_call: TRBV10-1; j_call: TRBJ2-5; cdr3_aa: CASRGQREETQYF; cdr3_nt: TGCGCCAGCAGAGGACAGAGAGAAGAGACCCAGTACTTC
d_call: TRBD2; clone_size: once; v_call: TRBV30; j_call: TRBJ2-7; cdr3_aa: CAWRSSGRAGSYEQYF; cdr3_nt: TGTGCCTGGAGGTCGAGCGGGAGGGCCGGCTCCTACGAGCAGTACTTC
d_call: TRBD1; clone_size: -; v_call: TRBV11-2; j_call: TRBJ2-7; cdr3_aa: CASSWGQGYVYEQYF; cdr3_nt: TGTGCCAGCAGCTGGGGACAGGGGTACGTCTACGAGCAGTACTTC
d_call: TRBD1; clone_size: -; v_call: TRBV5-1; j_call: TRBJ1-4; cdr3_aa: CASSPGTGWIQGNEKLFF; cdr3_nt: TGCGCCAGCAGCCCTGGGACAGGGTGGATTCAGGGTAATGAAAAACTGTTTTTT
d_call: -; clone_size: -; v_call: TRBV7-9; j_call: TRBJ2-7; cdr3_aa: CASSRDPIYEQYF; cdr3_nt: TGTGCCAGCAGCCGGGATCCAATCTACGAGCAGTACTTC
d_call: TRBD2; clone_size: -; v_call: TRBV7-9; j_call: TRBJ2-3; cdr3_aa: CASSLPVPTSGSYTQYF; cdr3_nt: TGTGCCAGCAGCTTACCGGTTCCGACTAGCGGGAGTTATACGCAGTATTTT
d_call: -; clone_size: -; v_call: TRBV12-3/TRBV12-4; j_call: TRBJ2-5; cdr3_aa: CASSSGPWETQYF; cdr3_nt: TGTGCCAGCAGTAGCGGGCCCTGGGAGACCCAGTACTTC
d_call: TRBD1; clone_size: -; v_call: TRBV28; j_call: TRBJ1-5; cdr3_aa: CASSLEWTGVGQPQHF; cdr3_nt: TGTGCCAGCAGTTTAGAGTGGACAGGGGTTGGTCAGCCCCAGCATTTT
d_call: -; clone_size: -; v_call: TRBV28; j_call: TRBJ1-1; cdr3_aa: CASSLRAPDSTEAFF; cdr3_nt: TGTGCCAGCAGTTTAAGAGCACCGGACAGCACTGAAGCTTTCTTT
d_call: TRBD2; clone_size: -; v_call: TRBV28; j_call: TRBJ2-3; cdr3_aa: CASSTQGLAGLTSTDTQYF; cdr3_nt: TGTGCCAGCAGTACGCAGGGACTAGCGGGGCTAACTAGCACAGATACGCAGTATTTT
d_call: -; clone_size: -; v_call: TRBV28; j_call: TRBJ1-5; cdr3_aa: CASSGGNQPQHF; cdr3_nt: TGTGCCAGCAGCGGGGGGAATCAGCCCCAGCATTTT
d_call: TRBD1; clone_size: -; v_call: TRBV30; j_call: TRBJ1-2; cdr3_aa: CAWSRTGEYYGYTF; cdr3_nt: TGTGCCTGGAGCCGAACAGGGGAGTACTATGGCTACACCTTC
d_call: -; clone_size: -; v_call: TRBV30; j_call: TRBJ1-2; cdr3_aa: CAWSVVTGSGYTF; cdr3_nt: TGTGCCTGGAGTGTGGTGACAGGCTCGGGCTACACCTTC
d_call: TRBD2; clone_size: once; v_call: TRBV19; j_call: TRBJ2-7; cdr3_aa: CASSTGVVAGDEQYF; cdr3_nt: TGTGCCAGTAGTACCGGGGTGGTAGCGGGAGACGAGCAGTACTTC
d_call: -; clone_size: -; v_call: TRBV5-4; j_call: TRBJ2-5; cdr3_aa: CASSSQGGNQETQYF; cdr3_nt: TGTGCCAGCAGCTCCCAGGGGGGTAACCAAGAGACCCAGTACTTC
d_call: -; clone_size: few; v_call: TRBV6-6; j_call: TRBJ1-3; cdr3_aa: CASSTDSFLHF; cdr3_nt: TGTGCCAGCAGTACTGATTCGTTTCTGCATTTT
d_call: -; clone_size: few; v_call: TRBV3-1/TRBV3-2; j_call: TRBJ1-2; cdr3_aa: CASSQGMTDGYTF; cdr3_nt: TGTGCCAGCAGCCAAGGGATGACTGATGGCTACACCTTC
d_call: TRBD2; clone_size: once; v_call: TRBV27; j_call: TRBJ2-7; cdr3_aa: CASSFLGLSYEQYF; cdr3_nt: TGTGCCAGCAGTTTTCTGGGACTATCCTACGAGCAGTACTTC
d_call: -; clone_size: -; v_call: TRBV29-1; j_call: TRBJ2-7; cdr3_aa: CSVEDLSAEQYF; cdr3_nt: TGCAGCGTTGAAGATTTGAGCGCCGAGCAGTACTTC
d_call: -; clone_size: -; v_call: TRBV2; j_call: TRBJ1-1; cdr3_aa: CASVTVMNTEAFF; cdr3_nt: TGTGCCAGCGTAACAGTAATGAACACTGAAGCTTTCTTT
d_call: -; clone_size: few; v_call: TRBV5-1; j_call: TRBJ1-1; cdr3_aa: CASSEAGSEAFF; cdr3_nt: TGCGCCAGCAGCGAGGCGGGGTCTGAAGCTTTCTTT
d_call: TRBD2; clone_size: -; v_call: TRBV28; j_call: TRBJ2-7; cdr3_aa: CASSLNSGRAYEQYF; cdr3_nt: TGTGCCAGCAGTTTGAATAGCGGGAGAGCCTACGAGCAGTACTTC
d_call: -; clone_size: -; v_call: TRBV18; j_call: TRBJ2-5; cdr3_aa: CASSPGHLVETQYF; cdr3_nt: TGTGCCAGCTCACCAGGACACCTTGTAGAGACCCAGTACTTC
d_call: -; clone_size: -; v_call: TRBV12-3/TRBV12-4; j_call: TRBJ1-1; cdr3_aa: CATTTGFPEAFF; cdr3_nt: TGTGCCACCACCACAGGGTTTCCTGAAGCTTTCTTT
d_call: TRBD1; clone_size: once; v_call: TRBV3-1/TRBV3-2; j_call: TRBJ1-1; cdr3_aa: CASSLGQTGGTEAFF; cdr3_nt: TGTGCCAGCAGCCTCGGACAAACAGGGGGAACTGAAGCTTTCTTT
d_call: -; clone_size: -; v_call: TRBV6-6; j_call: TRBJ1-1; cdr3_aa: CASSPGVSYVNTEAFF; cdr3_nt: TGTGCCAGCAGCCCAGGTGTGTCTTACGTGAACACTGAAGCTTTCTTT
d_call: TRBD1; clone_size: -; v_call: TRBV19; j_call: TRBJ2-5; cdr3_aa: CASSMAHGQGGETQYF; cdr3_nt: TGTGCCAGTAGTATGGCCCACGGACAGGGAGGAGAGACCCAGTACTTC
d_call: -; clone_size: -; v_call: TRBV3-1/TRBV3-2; j_call: TRBJ1-1; cdr3_aa: CASSPGGYTEAFF; cdr3_nt: TGTGCCAGCAGCCCGGGGGGCTACACTGAAGCTTTCTTT
d_call: TRBD1; clone_size: -; v_call: TRBV12-5; j_call: TRBJ1-4; cdr3_aa: CASGLVTGSEKLFF; cdr3_nt: TGTGCTAGTGGTTTGGTGACAGGGAGTGAAAAACTGTTTTTT
d_call: TRBD2; clone_size: -; v_call: TRBV14; j_call: TRBJ2-7; cdr3_aa: CASSSSGTLYEQYF; cdr3_nt: TGTGCCAGCAGCTCTAGCGGGACTCTCTACGAGCAGTACTTC
d_call: TRBD2; clone_size: -; v_call: TRBV6-5; j_call: TRBJ2-7; cdr3_aa: CASTGLAGGEQYF; cdr3_nt: TGTGCCAGCACGGGACTAGCGGGAGGCGAGCAGTACTTC
d_call: TRBD1; clone_size: -; v_call: TRBV5-1; j_call: TRBJ1-3; cdr3_aa: CASSLRTGFIGNTIYF; cdr3_nt: TGCGCCAGCAGCTTGCGGACAGGGTTTATTGGAAACACCATATATTTT
d_call: -; clone_size: -; v_call: TRBV7-8; j_call: TRBJ2-2; cdr3_aa: CASSLATGGTGELFF; cdr3_nt: TGTGCCAGCAGCTTAGCCACAGGAGGGACCGGGGAGCTGTTTTTT
d_call: TRBD1; clone_size: -; v_call: TRBV2; j_call: TRBJ1-5; cdr3_aa: CASRTGEPQHF; cdr3_nt: TGTGCCAGCCGGACAGGGGAGCCCCAGCATTTT
d_call: -; clone_size: -; v_call: TRBV15; j_call: TRBJ2-6; cdr3_aa: CATSRVRETGANVLTF; cdr3_nt: TGTGCCACCAGCAGAGTTCGGGAGACTGGGGCCAACGTCCTGACTTTC
d_call: -; clone_size: -; v_call: TRBV7-2; j_call: TRBJ2-4; cdr3_aa: CASSLDLTLAKNIQYF; cdr3_nt: TGTGCCAGCAGCTTAGACTTAACTCTAGCCAAAAACATTCAGTACTTC
d_call: -; clone_size: -; v_call: TRBV7-2; j_call: TRBJ1-1; cdr3_aa: CASSLWSRLDTEAFF; cdr3_nt: TGTGCCAGCAGCTTATGGTCACGACTGGACACTGAAGCTTTCTTT
d_call: -; clone_size: -; v_call: TRBV1; j_call: TRBJ2-5; cdr3_aa: CTSSLSGREETQYF; cdr3_nt: TGCACCAGCAGCCTTAGCGGGAGGGAAGAGACCCAGTACTTC
d_call: TRBD2; clone_size: -; v_call: TRBV19; j_call: TRBJ2-5; cdr3_aa: CASSRLAGGGETQYF; cdr3_nt: TGTGCCAGTAGCCGACTAGCGGGGGGGGGAGAGACCCAGTACTTC
d_call: -; clone_size: -; v_call: TRBV6-5; j_call: TRBJ1-4; cdr3_aa: CASTGSGVEGEKLFF; cdr3_nt: TGTGCCAGCACCGGAAGCGGGGTAGAGGGTGAAAAACTGTTTTTT
d_call: -; clone_size: -; v_call: TRBV9; j_call: TRBJ1-2; cdr3_aa: CASSDADGYTF; cdr3_nt: TGTGCCAGCAGCGACGCGGATGGCTACACCTTC
d_call: -; clone_size: -; v_call: TRBV3-1/TRBV3-2; j_call: TRBJ2-2; cdr3_aa: CASSQGASAAGELFF; cdr3_nt: TGTGCCAGCAGCCAAGGGGCTAGCGCGGCCGGGGAGCTGTTTTTT
d_call: -; clone_size: -; v_call: TRBV7-3; j_call: TRBJ2-3; cdr3_aa: CASSQGLEADTQYF; cdr3_nt: TGTGCCAGCAGCCAAGGACTGGAGGCAGATACGCAGTATTTT
d_call: TRBD1; clone_size: -; v_call: TRBV10-3; j_call: TRBJ1-5; cdr3_aa: CAIQPTGDNQPQHF; cdr3_nt: TGTGCCATCCAACCTACAGGGGACAATCAGCCCCAGCATTTT
d_call: TRBD2; clone_size: -; v_call: TRBV6-4; j_call: TRBJ2-1; cdr3_aa: CASSDSTSGTYNEQFF; cdr3_nt: TGTGCCAGCAGTGACTCGACTAGCGGGACCTACAATGAGCAGTTCTTC
d_call: TRBD2; clone_size: -; v_call: TRBV7-2; j_call: TRBJ2-7; cdr3_aa: CASSPGLAEYEQYF; cdr3_nt: TGTGCCAGCAGCCCAGGACTAGCTGAATACGAGCAGTACTTC
d_call: -; clone_size: -; v_call: TRBV19; j_call: TRBJ1-5; cdr3_aa: CASSTLSNQPQHF; cdr3_nt: TGTGCCAGTAGTACCCTTAGCAATCAGCCCCAGCATTTT
d_call: -; clone_size: once; v_call: TRBV19; j_call: TRBJ2-5; cdr3_aa: CASSIEAGRETQYF; cdr3_nt: TGTGCCAGTAGTATAGAGGCGGGTCGCGAGACCCAGTACTTC
d_call: -; clone_size: -; v_call: TRBV5-4; j_call: TRBJ2-7; cdr3_aa: CASSLAGADEQYF; cdr3_nt: TGTGCCAGCAGCTTGGCAGGGGCGGACGAGCAGTACTTC